The clone carrying this T cell receptor beta chain has only a few counts. What it binds is unknown. This specimen comes from a study of beta chain features in type 1 diabetes. Whole-study results and caveats: At VDJ recombination sites, type 1 diabetes patients had fewer insertions and more deleted nucleotides. A greater similarity of naive, central memory and Treg TCRB repertoires was seen among patients than among healthy donors.

The V gene's germline CDR1 is SGHDT and CDR2 YYEEEE. The CDR3 totals 17 residues. V was pared by 4 bases and J by 5 bases, with 15 bases of the junction left unmatched. The entirety of the isolated RNA underwent reverse transcription, so expressed TCRB transcripts were sequenced. Repertoires were generated with immunoSEQ multiplex PCR, while TCRdb's copy carries only in-frame clones and drops some. The table lists 300,000 to 450,000 clones, roughly an eighth of them singletons. The clonotype originates from a man aged 18 to 29 in good health. The source material was naive CD4+ T cells from blood. This sequence joins TRBV5-6 and TRBJ2-5; the match to TRBD2 covers 9 bases. The CDR3: CASSPGGGGRAVETQYF. CDR3 DNA: TGTGCCAGCAGCCCCGGTGGTGGCGGGAGGGCCGTGGAGACCCAGTACTTC.